The 14 T cell receptor beta chains in this list originate from one sample, sequenced in a study of preoperative IRX-2 immunotherapy in early breast cancer. This sample's treatment: preoperative locoregional IRX-2 cytokine immunotherapy. Here immunoSEQ multiplex PCR was the method, and the copy in TCRdb shows in-frame clones only, minus some. The sample records roughly 30,000 clones, roughly 87% being singletons. The starting material was lymph node tissue, obtained from a patient treated with IRX-2 immunotherapy. The receptors stem from a human donor with breast cancer.

The V call is TRBV23-1, the J call TRBJ2-3, with 8 bases matching TRBD1. TRBV23-1 is an open reading frame, and its role is uncertain. The CDR3 has 15 amino acids. Trimming removed 6 bases from V and 1 base from J; junction bases left unmatched: 6. CDR3 sequence: CASSQDRGRTDTQYF. The DNA of the CDR3 is TGCGCCAGCAGCCAAGACAGGGGCCGCACAGATACGCAGTATTTT.

This chain links TRBV19 with TRBJ2-7; TRBD1 aligns across 7 bases. The germline CDR1 and CDR2 sequences are LNHDA and SQIVND (reference sequence). The CDR3 runs 15 residues. The J segment lost 4 bases and the V segment lost 5 bases, leaving 11 bases of the junction unmatched. The CDR3 region is CASSEQGLASYEQYF. The CDR3 nucleotides read TGTGCCAGTAGTGAACAGGGGCTGGCCTCGTACGAGCAGTACTTC.

V is TRBV2 and J is TRBJ1-1, with unresolved D. CDR3 length: 12 residues. Trimming took off 10 bases at V and 7 bases at J, with 16 bases between the two ends. Looked up from germline, CDR1 is SNHLY and CDR2 is FYNNEI. The DNA of the CDR3 is TGTGCCATAACAAGCCATGGAATTGAAGCTTTCTTT. It translates to CAITSHGIEAFF.

V gene TRBV5-1 combines with J gene TRBJ1-6; D gene ambiguous. The germline V gene has CDR1 SGHRS and CDR2 YFSETQ. V lost 4 bases and J lost 7, with 12 bases in between. This CDR3 has 14 amino acids. The CDR3: CASSNPGSNSPLHF. The CDR3 bases are TGCGCCAGCAGCAATCCGGGCTCCAATTCACCCCTCCACTTT. The full variable domain, its missing parts supplied by reference TRBV5-1 and TRBJ1-6, is KAGVTQTPRYLIKTRGQQVTLSCSPISGHRSVSWYQQTPGQGLQFLFEYFSETQRNKGNFPGRFSGRQFSNSRSEMNVSTLELGDSALYLCASSNPGSNSPLHFGNGTRLTVT.

The chain recombines TRBV30 with TRBJ1-5, with TRBD1 matching 8 bases. From germline, CDR1 is GTSNPN and CDR2 SVGIG (reference sequence). After removal of 5 bases from V and 3 bases from J, the junction contained 9 bases not matched to a gene. This CDR3 spans 15 amino acids. CDR3 sequence: CAWGRQGIFNQPQHF. The CDR3 nucleotides read TGTGCCTGGGGAAGACAGGGGATCTTCAATCAGCCCCAGCATTTT.

J is TRBJ2-4 and V is TRBV19, with D hard to call. The germline V gene has CDR1 LNHDA and CDR2 SQIVND (reference sequence). The CDR3 has 16 amino acids. Trimming removed 6 bases from V and 0 bases from J, with 15 bases in between. DNA of the CDR3: TGTGCCAGTAGCGGGCGAAACCTTATAGCCAAAAACATTCAGTACTTC. Protein product: CASSGRNLIAKNIQYF.

The rearrangement joins TRBV30 to TRBJ1-2, with D unresolved. Germline CDR1 GTSNPN, CDR2 SVGIG (reference sequence). The ends were cut back, 0 bases at V and 7 bases at J, with 12 bases in the middle. The CDR3 runs to 13 residues. CDR3 protein: CAWSVSGVSGYTF. The CDR3 DNA reads TGTGCCTGGAGTGTATCGGGAGTAAGTGGCTACACCTTC.

The chain recombines TRBV29-1 with TRBJ2-7, with TRBD1 matching 7 bases. V shed 7 bases and J 0 bases; nucleotides not matched to a gene: 9. The CDR3 extends over 14 amino acids. CDR1 and CDR2 from the germline V gene are SQVTM and ANQGSEA. Here the CDR3 DNA reads TGCAGCGCCTCAACAGGGGACACCTCCTACGAGCAGTACTTC. Its protein product is CSASTGDTSYEQYF.

V and J are TRBV30 and TRBJ2-3; no firm D call. Germline values: CDR1 GTSNPN, CDR2 SVGIG (reference sequence). V lost 2 bases and J 2 bases, leaving 14 bases between the germline ends. This CDR3 is 15 amino acids long. CDR3 amino acids: CAWSLGQIPTDTQYF. The CDR3 DNA reads TGTGCCTGGAGTCTTGGGCAGATTCCCACAGATACGCAGTATTTT.

The rearrangement joins TRBV6-8 to TRBJ2-4; D ambiguous. Trimming took off 8 bases at V and 0 bases at J, with 20 bases between the two ends. This CDR3 region has 17 residues. CDR1 MNHGY and CDR2 SAAAGT come from the germline V gene. The CDR3 DNA sequence: TGTGCCAGCTCAGTTGGTGGGTTTCTGCTAGCCAAAAACATTCAGTACTTC. Encoded protein: CASSVGGFLLAKNIQYF.

The chain employs TRBV30 and TRBJ1-1; TRBD1 is a possible D gene (5 bases). Per the germline V gene, CDR1 is GTSNPN and CDR2 is SVGIG (reference sequence). Trimming left V 2 bases short and J 4 bases short, with 17 bases between. The CDR3 spans 15 residues. The CDR3 DNA follows: TGTGCCTGGAGTCGGGGGACGAGGGCGGTCACTGAAGCTTTCTTT. This sequence encodes CAWSRGTRAVTEAFF.

The genes are TRBV19 and TRBJ2-4; D gene unclear. Trimming shortened V by 5 bases and J by 0 bases, and 17 bases separated the two germline ends. Germline CDR1 LNHDA, CDR2 SQIVND (reference sequence). This CDR3 has 17 amino acids. The CDR3 bases are TGTGCCAGTAGTCGAAACTGGGGTCCCCTAGCCAAAAACATTCAGTACTTC. This codes for CASSRNWGPLAKNIQYF.

J is TRBJ2-7 and V is TRBV19; D possibly corresponds to TRBD1 (5 bases). This CDR3 comprises 17 residues. Germline-derived CDR1 and CDR2 are LNHDA and SQIVND (reference sequence). The germline V and J ends were trimmed by 8 bases and 6 bases, with 29 bases remaining between them. CDR3 bases: TGTGCCAGTTCGTTACGTCCCCCCACCAGGGCGGAAGGCGAGCAGTACTTC. Its protein is CASSLRPPTRAEGEQYF.

This chain links TRBV19 with TRBJ1-1; D call uncertain. V was shortened by 4 bases and J by 0 bases, with 12 bases between the two germline ends. The CDR3 covers 15 residues. Germline V CDR1 and CDR2: LNHDA, SQIVND (reference sequence). The chain's CDR3 is CASSNPVGVNTEAFF. The CDR3 DNA sequence: TGTGCCAGTAGTAACCCGGTTGGGGTGAACACTGAAGCTTTCTTT.